Shown below are 32 T cell receptor beta chains from a single sample sequenced in a study of blood T cell repertoires in COVID-19. Generated by immunoSEQ multiplex PCR, the TCRdb table keeps only in-frame clones and is missing some. Of about 350,000 clones listed, around nine tenths were seen once; the top ten hold approximately 0.93%. What was sequenced was PBMCs or T cells enriched from blood (not recorded which). The receptors stem from a woman in her twenties or thirties who had been exposed to COVID-19.

The rearrangement uses TRBV10-1 and TRBJ2-7; D ambiguous. Trimming cost V 0 bases and J 0 bases, with 9 bases left between them. CDR3 length: 15 amino acids. Looked up from germline, CDR1 is WNHNN and CDR2 is SYGVQD (reference sequence). The CDR3 protein is CASSESTRSSYEQYF. CDR3 bases: TGCGCCAGCAGTGAGTCCACCCGGAGCTCCTACGAGCAGTACTTC.

The V call is TRBV3-1 (or the pseudogene TRBV3-2), the J call TRBJ1-6; D is ambiguous. The CDR3 is made up of 14 amino acids. The germline V and J ends were trimmed by 5 bases and 4 bases, with 9 bases remaining between them. Germline CDR1 LGHDT, CDR2 YNNKEL (reference sequence). The CDR3 sequence: CASSSREYNSPLHF. CDR3 in DNA: TGTGCCAGCAGCTCCCGGGAATATAATTCACCCCTCCACTTT.

The chain couples TRBV5-8 to TRBJ1-1, with D perhaps TRBD1 (6 bases). Trimming shortened V by 0 bases and J by 7 bases, and 19 bases separated the two germline ends. Germline values: CDR1 SGHTS, CDR2 YDEGEE. The CDR3 totals 16 residues. This chain's CDR3 is CASSLGPGGAGDEAFF. In DNA form, the CDR3 reads TGTGCCAGCAGCTTGGGACCGGGGGGGGCCGGTGATGAAGCTTTCTTT.

V usage is TRBV7-9 and J usage is TRBJ1-4; maybe TRBD1 (6 bases). V lost 2 bases and J 5 bases, leaving 12 bases between the germline ends. CDR3 length: 15 amino acids. The V gene's germline CDR1 is SEHNR and CDR2 FQNEAQ (reference sequence). The CDR3 region is CASSLIAGANEKLFF. Written as DNA, the CDR3 is TGTGCCAGCAGCTTAATAGCGGGGGCGAATGAAAAACTGTTTTTT.

DNA for the CDR3: TGTGCCAGCAGCTTAGGCACAGGGGTGAGCGAGCAGTACTTC. This sequence encodes CASSLGTGVSEQYF. The chain joins TRBV7-2 to TRBJ2-7; 7 bases map to TRBD1. V dropped 1 base and J dropped 6; count of bases not matched to a gene: 6. This CDR3 contains 14 residues. CDR1 is SGHTA and CDR2 is FQGNSA in the germline V gene.

The J gene is TRBJ2-5, the V gene TRBV28, with 8 bases matching TRBD1. The germline gives CDR1 MDHEN, CDR2 SYDVKM. With 2 bases clipped from V and 5 bases from J, the junction kept 4 bases outside the gene matches. This CDR3 has 14 residues. The CDR3 coding sequence is TGTGCCAGCAGTTTAGGGACAGGCCGGGAGACCCAGTACTTC. Its protein is CASSLGTGRETQYF.

This chain links TRBV14 with TRBJ1-4; D gene ambiguous. The CDR3 contains 14 residues. Germline CDR1 reads SGHDN; CDR2 reads FVKESK. The V end lost 5 bases, the J end lost 4 bases, and 11 bases lay between the germline ends. The CDR3 reads CASSERSYNEKLFF. The CDR3 bases are TGTGCCAGCAGCGAAAGATCCTATAATGAAAAACTGTTTTTT.

In its sample, this clone was seen a few times. The rearrangement links TRBV9 to TRBJ2-2; D remains unclear. Germline loops: CDR1 SGDLS, CDR2 YYNGEE. The ends were cut back, 0 bases at V and 4 bases at J, with 10 bases in the middle. This CDR3 region has 15 residues. The CDR3 coding sequence is TGTGCCAGCAGCGTAGCTGCTGAGGTCACCGGGGAGCTGTTTTTT. This codes for CASSVAAEVTGELFF. The complete variable domain, with remaining parts taken from reference TRBV9 and TRBJ2-2, reads DSGVTQTPKHLITATGQRVTLRCSPRSGDLSVYWYQQSLDQGLQFLIQYYNGEERAKGNILERFSAQQFPDLHSELNLSSLELGDSALYFCASSVAAEVTGELFFGEGSRLTVL.

V is TRBV11-2 and J is TRBJ2-5; the match to TRBD2 covers 12 bases. The V and J ends lost 0 bases and 5 bases, in that order; junction bases with no gene match: 10. The CDR3 contains 18 residues. The V gene's germline CDR1 is SGHAT and CDR2 FQNNGV. The CDR3 here is CASSLERLAGGPSETQYF. The DNA for the CDR3 is TGTGCCAGCAGCTTAGAAAGGCTAGCGGGAGGGCCTAGTGAGACCCAGTACTTC.

This sequence joins TRBV28 and TRBJ1-5; D perhaps matches TRBD1 (5 bases). V dropped 2 bases and J dropped 5 bases, with 13 bases sitting between them. The germline V gene encodes CDR1 MDHEN and CDR2 SYDVKM. CDR3 length: 15 amino acids. The CDR3: CASSLRDSKHQPQHF. In nucleotides, the CDR3 is TGTGCCAGCAGTTTACGCGACAGCAAGCATCAGCCCCAGCATTTT.

Here the CDR3 reads CASSFRRQGGTYEQYF. The CDR3, as DNA: TGTGCCAGCAGCTTTCGTCGACAGGGGGGGACCTACGAGCAGTACTTC. The J gene is TRBJ2-7, the V gene TRBV11-2; 9 nucleotides align to TRBD1. Germline loops: CDR1 SGHAT, CDR2 FQNNGV. CDR3 size: 16 residues. V trimming: 3 bases; J trimming: 2 bases; junction bases outside the gene matches: 8.

The gene calls are TRBV7-8 and TRBJ2-5, with a weak D call TRBD1 (5 bases). Germline assignment: CDR1 SGHVS and CDR2 FQNEAQ. This CDR3 has 14 residues. Trimming shortened V by 5 bases and J by 5 bases, and 15 bases separated the two germline ends. In DNA, the CDR3 is TGTGCCAGCAGCCGAGAAGGGGCGATGGAGACCCAGTACTTC. It codes for CASSREGAMETQYF.

The chain couples TRBV19 to TRBJ1-5; D is uncertain. With 10 bases removed from V and 4 bases from J, the gap between germline ends came to 14 bases. Germline CDR1 reads LNHDA; CDR2 reads SQIVND (reference sequence). The CDR3 loop spans 13 amino acids. CDR3 coding DNA: TGTGCCATCTCGCCCCGGGAAAATCAGCCCCAGCATTTT. Translating it yields CAISPRENQPQHF.

The chain recombines TRBV5-4 with TRBJ1-6; 10 nucleotides match TRBD1. In germline, CDR1 is SGHNT, CDR2 YYREEE (reference sequence). The CDR3 spans 16 residues. The V gene end was trimmed by 4 bases and the J gene end by 10 bases; junction bases not matched to a gene: 11. The CDR3 nucleotides are TGTGCCAGCAGCGCCTTCTCCGGGACAGGGGCCTCACCCCTCCACTTT. Translating it yields CASSAFSGTGASPLHF.

This clone was seen more than once but under ten times. The chain carries TRBV5-1 and TRBJ1-2; TRBD1 might be the D (6 bases). Trimming took off 4 bases at V and 4 bases at J, with 11 bases between the two ends. The CDR3 totals 13 residues. Germline CDR1 and CDR2: SGHRS and YFSETQ. CDR3 region: CASSPGQVYGYTF. CDR3 in DNA: TGCGCCAGCAGCCCGGGACAAGTCTATGGCTACACCTTC.

The chain joins TRBV29-1 to TRBJ2-7, with D possibly TRBD2 on 5 matching bases. The CDR3 sequence is 15 residues long. Between the trimmed V and J ends, which lost 0 bases and 3 bases, there was a span of 15 bases. Germline loops: CDR1 SQVTM, CDR2 ANQGSEA. The CDR3 coding sequence is TGCAGCGTTGAAGATCTTGAGGGAGCAGGCTACGAGCAGTACTTC. Its protein product is CSVEDLEGAGYEQYF.

The chain recombines TRBV28 with TRBJ2-7; 10 bases align to TRBD1. With V trimmed by 4 bases and J by 6 bases, 9 bases remained unmatched. There are 15 residues in the CDR3. Germline V gene data show CDR1 as MDHEN and CDR2 as SYDVKM. The CDR3 sequence is CASSSPGQGFSEQYF. For the CDR3, the DNA is TGTGCCAGCAGTTCACCGGGACAGGGGTTTTCCGAGCAGTACTTC.

This chain joins TRBV19 and TRBJ2-7, with 7 bases aligning to TRBD2. Germline trimming cut 7 bases from V and 3 bases from J; bases unmatched to any gene: 3. The germline V gene has CDR1 LNHDA and CDR2 SQIVND (reference sequence). CDR3 length: 12 amino acids. As DNA, the CDR3 is TGTGCCAGTATTGGGGGGGACTACGAGCAGTACTTC. Its translation: CASIGGDYEQYF. Supplemented by reference TRBV19 and TRBJ2-7, the full variable domain reads DGGITQSPKYLFRKEGQNVTLSCEQNLNHDAMYWYRQDPGQGLRLIYYSQIVNDFQKGDIAEGYSVSREKKESFPLTVTSAQKNPTAFYLCASIGGDYEQYFGPGTRLTVT.

The rearrangement uses TRBV15 and TRBJ2-7, with TRBD2 matching over 12 bases. Germline assignment: CDR1 LNHNV and CDR2 YYDKDF (reference sequence). The CDR3 is made up of 16 amino acids. Losses at the gene ends were 5 bases for V and 4 bases for J; bases not matched to a gene: 9. This CDR3 is CATSLAGGPTRYEQYF. DNA of the CDR3: TGTGCCACCAGCCTAGCGGGAGGGCCTACCCGGTACGAGCAGTACTTC.

Only a few counts were recorded for this clone. This chain joins TRBV4-2 and TRBJ2-2, with a possible D match to TRBD2 (5 bases). Between the trimmed V and J ends, which lost 6 bases and 1 base, there was a span of 12 bases. CDR3 size: 15 residues. CDR1 is LGHNA and CDR2 is YNFKEQ in the germline V gene. As DNA, the CDR3 is TGTGCCAGCAGTAGTATTAGCGAGAACACCGGGGAGCTGTTTTTT. It specifies CASSSISENTGELFF.

The chain carries TRBV27 and TRBJ1-1; D possibly corresponds to TRBD1 (5 bases). With 0 bases removed from V and 5 bases from J, the gap between germline ends came to 7 bases. The CDR3 is 13 residues long. Looked up from germline, CDR1 is MNHEY and CDR2 is SMNVEV (reference sequence). The DNA of the CDR3 is TGTGCCAGCAGTTTATCGGAGGGGACTGAAGCTTTCTTT. It yields the protein CASSLSEGTEAFF.

V gene TRBV7-3 combines with J gene TRBJ1-2; 7 bases are shared with TRBD1. J lost 3 bases, V lost 5 bases, and 3 bases had no gene match. This CDR3 has 13 amino acids. Germline CDR1 and CDR2: SGHTA and FQGTGA. DNA for the CDR3: TGTGCCAGCAGCCCCGGGACAGACTATGGCTACACCTTC. Protein sequence: CASSPGTDYGYTF.

The rearrangement joins TRBV10-3 to TRBJ2-7, with 9 nucleotides matching TRBD2. Germline V gene data show CDR1 as ENHRY and CDR2 as SYGVKD. V shed 2 bases and J 2 bases; nucleotides not matched to a gene: 7. This CDR3 is 16 amino acids long. The CDR3 protein is CAISETAGGGPYEQYF. In DNA form, the CDR3 reads TGTGCCATCAGTGAGACAGCGGGAGGCGGTCCCTACGAGCAGTACTTC.

The chain is built from TRBV6-5 and TRBJ1-2; D call uncertain. CDR1 and CDR2 (germline): MNHEY, SVGAGI. The CDR3 loop spans 14 amino acids. Between the trimmed V and J ends, which lost 6 bases and 2 bases, there was a span of 13 bases. CDR3 sequence reads: CASRSDTSNYGYTF. CDR3 nucleotide sequence: TGTGCCAGCAGGTCCGACACTTCCAACTATGGCTACACCTTC.

CDR3 in DNA: TGCGCCAGCAGTCTTCGACTAGCGGGAGACCCCTACGAGCAGTACTTC. It translates to CASSLRLAGDPYEQYF. The chain combines TRBV10-2 with TRBJ2-7; 12 nucleotides agree with TRBD2. The ends lost 5 bases at V and 2 bases at J; junction bases unmatched: 7. The CDR3 covers 16 residues. The germline V gene has CDR1 WSHSY and CDR2 SAAADI.

This clone is a singleton in its sample. This chain connects TRBV10-3 to TRBJ1-1, with a possible D match to TRBD1 (6 bases). The CDR3 sequence is 15 residues long. Germline loops: CDR1 ENHRY, CDR2 SYGVKD. Trimming stripped 6 bases from V and 0 bases from J, with 14 bases between. The CDR3 sequence is CAIRSDSSMNTEAFF. As DNA, the CDR3 is TGTGCCATCAGATCGGACAGTTCCATGAACACTGAAGCTTTCTTT.

The V and J genes are TRBV18 and TRBJ1-3; 7 bases align to TRBD1. Germline CDR1 reads KGHSH; CDR2 reads LQKENI. Trimming removed 2 bases from V and 7 bases from J; junction bases left unmatched: 11. The CDR3 has 16 amino acids. The CDR3 here is CASSPSETYRGNTIYF. The CDR3 nucleotides are TGTGCCAGCTCACCATCTGAAACGTACAGGGGTAACACCATATATTTT.

The CDR3 region has the DNA TGTGCCAGCACTTGGCCCTCTGGAAACACCATATATTTT. Translation gives CASTWPSGNTIYF. V gene TRBV12-3 or TRBV12-4 combines with J gene TRBJ1-3, with D uncertain. V lost 7 bases, J lost 0 bases, and 7 bases lay in between. The length of the CDR3 is 13 residues.

The CDR3 region is CASSFPGTSNSYEQYF. In nucleotides, the CDR3 is TGTGCCAGCAGTTTCCCCGGGACTAGTAATTCCTACGAGCAGTACTTC. The chain carries TRBV28 and TRBJ2-7; 8 bases are shared with TRBD2. CDR1 and CDR2 (germline): MDHEN, SYDVKM. The J segment lost 1 base and the V segment lost 3 bases, leaving 8 bases of the junction unmatched. The CDR3 spans 16 residues. The full variable domain, in which reference TRBV28 and TRBJ2-7 provide the parts outside the CDR3, is DVKVTQSSRYLVKRTGEKVFLECVQDMDHENMFWYRQDPGLGLRLIYFSYDVKMKEKGDIPEGYSVSREKKERFSLILESASTNQTSMYLCASSFPGTSNSYEQYFGPGTRLTVT.

CDR3 in amino acids: CAITPGTGDHYGYTF. The CDR3 nucleotides read TGTGCCATCACTCCTGGGACAGGGGATCACTATGGCTACACCTTC. V gene TRBV10-3 combines with J gene TRBJ1-2; 10 bases fit TRBD1. Germline-derived CDR1 and CDR2 are ENHRY and SYGVKD. V gave up 7 bases and J gave up 3 bases; unmatched junction bases: 8. CDR3 length: 15 amino acids.

V usage is TRBV19 and J usage is TRBJ1-1; no definite D call. The CDR3 has 19 amino acids. Between the trimmed V and J ends, which lost 0 bases and 0 bases, there was a span of 20 bases. Germline assignment: CDR1 LNHDA and CDR2 SQIVND (reference sequence). The CDR3 is CASSIDLYVAQRLNTEAFF. The CDR3 DNA sequence: TGTGCCAGTAGTATAGATCTATATGTGGCTCAGAGGCTGAACACTGAAGCTTTCTTT. The full variable domain, its missing parts supplied by reference TRBV19 and TRBJ1-1, is DGGITQSPKYLFRKEGQNVTLSCEQNLNHDAMYWYRQDPGQGLRLIYYSQIVNDFQKGDIAEGYSVSREKKESFPLTVTSAQKNPTAFYLCASSIDLYVAQRLNTEAFFGQGTRLTVV.

The rearrangement links TRBV9 to TRBJ2-5; 11 bases fit TRBD1. Trimming took 0 bases from V and 4 from J; bases not matched to a gene: 2. The germline V gene has CDR1 SGDLS and CDR2 YYNGEE. The length of the CDR3 is 15 residues. The CDR3 nucleotides are TGTGCCAGCAGCGTAGCCGGGACAGGGGGAGAGACCCAGTACTTC. This translates into CASSVAGTGGETQYF.